The present T cell receptor beta chain was sequenced within a study of regulatory T cells in long-lasting Graves disease. About the research overall: Positivity for TSH receptor antibodies plus over 5 years of antithyroid drugs meant persistent Graves' disease. Study observations and caveats: Accuracy might have suffered from few samples.

iRepertoire HTBI primers and Arm-PCR of CDR3 regions built TCR beta libraries. TCRdb processed the multiplex PCR reads anew with MiXCR; each CDR3 protein has one entry. Here the sample spans about 340,000 distinct CDR3 sequences, around 20% being singletons. The time point denotes: persistent/refractory GD, antithyroid drugs over 5 years with positive TRAb. PBMC RNA was the source of the TCR library. V was clipped by 3 bases and J by 1 base, with 19 bases between them. This CDR3 is built from 17 residues. From germline, CDR1 is LGHDT and CDR2 YNNKEL (reference sequence). The sample holds many counts of this clonotype. Its target is unknown.

The J gene is TRBJ2-7, the V gene TRBV3-1, with a possible D match to TRBD2 (7 bases). The specimen was peripheral blood mononuclear cells (PBMCs), collected when the disease was refractory, from a patient treated with antithyroid drugs. The TCR originated in a female donor with Graves disease. The DNA for the CDR3 is TGTGCCAGCAGCCAGGGACTACCGATCGGACAGTCCTACGAGCAGTACTTC. Translation: CASSQGLPIGQSYEQYF.